The clone carrying this TCR beta chain was counted a few times. The source of the sample is a study of T-cell reconstitution after alpha-beta-depleted transplantation in children. Unique molecular identifiers tagged the TCRbeta library. Via MiXCR, TCRdb re-called the PCR reads, giving one row per CDR3 protein. The table shows around 380,000 distinct CDR3 sequences, with 11% occurring only once. Trimming cost V 0 bases and J 4 bases; bases outside gene matches: 2. The V gene's germline CDR1 is MNHEY and CDR2 SVGAGI. The CDR3 has 16 residues. Material: PBMCs from the stem cell graft donor, obtained from the stem cell graft. This receptor was taken from a human donor who donated a stem cell graft to a child with acute myeloid leukemia. V usage is TRBV6-5 and J usage is TRBJ2-3; 12 nucleotides align to TRBD2. CDR3: CASSYSASGGADTQYF. DNA for the CDR3: TGTGCCAGCAGTTACTCGGCTAGCGGGGGGGCAGATACGCAGTATTTT.